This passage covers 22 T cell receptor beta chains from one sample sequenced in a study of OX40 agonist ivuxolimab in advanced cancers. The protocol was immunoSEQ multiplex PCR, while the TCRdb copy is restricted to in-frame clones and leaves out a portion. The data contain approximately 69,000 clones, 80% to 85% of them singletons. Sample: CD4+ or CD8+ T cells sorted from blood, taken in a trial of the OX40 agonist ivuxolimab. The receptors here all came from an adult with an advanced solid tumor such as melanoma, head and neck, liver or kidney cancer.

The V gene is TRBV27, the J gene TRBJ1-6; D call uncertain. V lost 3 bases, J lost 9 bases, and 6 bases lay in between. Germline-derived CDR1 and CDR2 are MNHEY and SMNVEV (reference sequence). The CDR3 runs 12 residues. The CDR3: CASSFNRSPLHF. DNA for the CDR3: TGTGCCAGCAGTTTTAACCGTTCACCCCTCCACTTT.

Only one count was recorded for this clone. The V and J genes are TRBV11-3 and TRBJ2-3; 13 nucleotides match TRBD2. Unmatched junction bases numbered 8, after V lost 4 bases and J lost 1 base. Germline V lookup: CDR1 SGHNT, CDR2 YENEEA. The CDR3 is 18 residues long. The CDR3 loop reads CASSSPGLAGDGTDTQYF. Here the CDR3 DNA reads TGTGCCAGCAGCTCCCCCGGACTAGCGGGAGATGGCACAGATACGCAGTATTTT.

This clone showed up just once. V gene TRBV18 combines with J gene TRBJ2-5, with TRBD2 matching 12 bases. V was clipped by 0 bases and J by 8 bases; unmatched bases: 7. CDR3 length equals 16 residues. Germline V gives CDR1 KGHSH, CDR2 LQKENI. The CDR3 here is CASSPPASGGARTQYF. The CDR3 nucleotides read TGTGCCAGCTCACCACCGGCTAGCGGGGGGGCTAGAACCCAGTACTTC.

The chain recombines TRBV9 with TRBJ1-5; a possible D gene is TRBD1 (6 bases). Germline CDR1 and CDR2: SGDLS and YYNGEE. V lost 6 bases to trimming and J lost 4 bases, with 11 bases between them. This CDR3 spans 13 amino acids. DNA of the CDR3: TGTGCCAGCAACGGGGGCGGGAATCAGCCCCAGCATTTT. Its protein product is CASNGGGNQPQHF.

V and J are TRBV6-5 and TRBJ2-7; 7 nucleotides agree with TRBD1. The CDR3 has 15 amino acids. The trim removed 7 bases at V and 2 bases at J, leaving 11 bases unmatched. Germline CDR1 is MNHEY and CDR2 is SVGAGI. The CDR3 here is CASIGGRGSTYEQYF. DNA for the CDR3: TGTGCCAGCATTGGTGGCAGGGGGTCAACCTACGAGCAGTACTTC.

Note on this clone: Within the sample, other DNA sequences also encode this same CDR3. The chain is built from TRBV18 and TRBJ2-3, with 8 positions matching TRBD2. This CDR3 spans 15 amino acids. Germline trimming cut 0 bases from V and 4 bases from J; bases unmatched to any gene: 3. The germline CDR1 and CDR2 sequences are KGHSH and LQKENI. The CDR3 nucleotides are TGTGCCAGCTCACCACCGCTAGCGGGCGCAGATACGCAGTATTTT. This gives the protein CASSPPLAGADTQYF.

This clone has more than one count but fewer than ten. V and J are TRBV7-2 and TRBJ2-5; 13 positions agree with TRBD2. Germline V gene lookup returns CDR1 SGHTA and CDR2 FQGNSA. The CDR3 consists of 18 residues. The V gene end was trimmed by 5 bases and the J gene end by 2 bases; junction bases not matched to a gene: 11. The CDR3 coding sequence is TGTGCCAGCAGCCCTCAGACTAGCGGGGGGCATAAACAAGAGACCCAGTACTTC. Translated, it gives CASSPQTSGGHKQETQYF.

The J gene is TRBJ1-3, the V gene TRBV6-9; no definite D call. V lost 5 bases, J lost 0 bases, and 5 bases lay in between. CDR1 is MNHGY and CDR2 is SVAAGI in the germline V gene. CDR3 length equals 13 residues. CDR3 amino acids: CASSQHSGNTIYF. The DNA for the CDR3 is TGTGCCAGCAGTCAGCACTCTGGAAACACCATATATTTT.

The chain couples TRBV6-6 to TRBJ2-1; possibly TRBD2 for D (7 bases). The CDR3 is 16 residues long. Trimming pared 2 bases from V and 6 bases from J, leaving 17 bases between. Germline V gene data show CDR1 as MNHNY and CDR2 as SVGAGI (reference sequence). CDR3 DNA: TGTGCCAGCAGTTACAAGGTTAACAGGGAGGGCAATGAGCAGTTCTTC. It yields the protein CASSYKVNREGNEQFF.

CDR3 sequence reads: CASSSTGGNNQPQHF. As DNA, the CDR3 is TGTGCCAGCAGTTCGACAGGGGGAAACAATCAGCCCCAGCATTTT. The chain links TRBV6-5 to TRBJ1-5, with 9 bases aligning to TRBD1. The CDR3 has 15 residues. Germline CDR1 and CDR2: MNHEY and SVGAGI. After removal of 4 bases from V and 3 bases from J, the junction contained 4 bases not matched to a gene.

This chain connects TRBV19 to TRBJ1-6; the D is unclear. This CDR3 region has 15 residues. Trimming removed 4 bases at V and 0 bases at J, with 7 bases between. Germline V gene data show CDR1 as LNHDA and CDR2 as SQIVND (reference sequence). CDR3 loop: CASSKESSYNSPLHF. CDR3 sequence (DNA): TGTGCCAGTAGTAAAGAGAGCTCCTATAATTCACCCCTCCACTTT.

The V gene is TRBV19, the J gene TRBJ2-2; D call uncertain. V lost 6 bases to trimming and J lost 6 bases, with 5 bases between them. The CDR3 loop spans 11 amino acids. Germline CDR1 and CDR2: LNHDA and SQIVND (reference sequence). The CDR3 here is CASRRPGELFF. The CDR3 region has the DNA TGTGCCAGTAGGAGGCCCGGGGAGCTGTTTTTT. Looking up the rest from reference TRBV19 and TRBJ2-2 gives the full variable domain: DGGITQSPKYLFRKEGQNVTLSCEQNLNHDAMYWYRQDPGQGLRLIYYSQIVNDFQKGDIAEGYSVSREKKESFPLTVTSAQKNPTAFYLCASRRPGELFFGEGSRLTVL.

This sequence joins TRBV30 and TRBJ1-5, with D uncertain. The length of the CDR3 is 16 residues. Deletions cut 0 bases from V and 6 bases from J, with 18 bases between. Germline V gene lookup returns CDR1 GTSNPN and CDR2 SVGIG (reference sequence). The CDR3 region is CAWSVRTTRIAQPQHF. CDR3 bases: TGTGCCTGGAGTGTAAGGACCACAAGGATCGCTCAGCCCCAGCATTTT. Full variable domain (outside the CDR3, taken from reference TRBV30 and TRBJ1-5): SQTIHQWPATLVQPVGSPLSLECTVEGTSNPNLYWYRQAAGRGLQLLFYSVGIGQISSEVPQNLSASRPQDRQFILSSKKLLLSDSGFYLCAWSVRTTRIAQPQHFGDGTRLSIL.

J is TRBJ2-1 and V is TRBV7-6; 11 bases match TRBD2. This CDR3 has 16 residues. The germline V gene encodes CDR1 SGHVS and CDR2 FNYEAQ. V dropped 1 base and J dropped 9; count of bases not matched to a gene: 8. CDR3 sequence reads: CASSLEVSGRAGEQFF. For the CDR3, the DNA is TGTGCCAGCAGCTTAGAAGTTAGCGGGAGGGCTGGTGAGCAGTTCTTC.

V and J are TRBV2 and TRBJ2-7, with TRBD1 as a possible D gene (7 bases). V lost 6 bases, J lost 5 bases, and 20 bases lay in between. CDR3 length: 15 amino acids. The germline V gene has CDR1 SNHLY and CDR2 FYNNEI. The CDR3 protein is CASRENRQGLHEQYF. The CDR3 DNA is TGTGCCAGCAGAGAGAACCGACAGGGACTCCACGAGCAGTACTTC.

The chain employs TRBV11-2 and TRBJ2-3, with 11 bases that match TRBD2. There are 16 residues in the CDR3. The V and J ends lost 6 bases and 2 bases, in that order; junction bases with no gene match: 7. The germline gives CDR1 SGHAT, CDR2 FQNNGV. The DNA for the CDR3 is TGTGCCAGCAGATACCGTAGCGGGGGGGACACAGATACGCAGTATTTT. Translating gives CASRYRSGGDTDTQYF.

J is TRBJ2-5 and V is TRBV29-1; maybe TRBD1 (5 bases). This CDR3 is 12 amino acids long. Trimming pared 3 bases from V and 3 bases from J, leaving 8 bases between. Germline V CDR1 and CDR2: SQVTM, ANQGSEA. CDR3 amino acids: CSVDQGKETQYF. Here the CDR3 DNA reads TGCAGCGTTGATCAGGGTAAAGAGACCCAGTACTTC. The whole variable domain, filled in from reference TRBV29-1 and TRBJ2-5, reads SAVISQKPSRDICQRGTSLTIQCQVDSQVTMMFWYRQQPGQSLTLIATANQGSEATYESGFVIDKFPISRPNLTFSTLTVSNMSPEDSSIYLCSVDQGKETQYFGPGTRLLVL.

CDR3 in amino acids: CASSSTRLAGANVLTF. The CDR3 region has the DNA TGTGCCAGCAGCTCGACTAGGTTAGCTGGGGCCAACGTCCTGACTTTC. This chain joins TRBV11-2 and TRBJ2-6, with D possibly TRBD2 on 6 matching bases. The germline CDR1 and CDR2 sequences are SGHAT and FQNNGV. V was cut by 4 bases and J by 2 bases, with 12 bases left in between. This CDR3 has 16 residues.

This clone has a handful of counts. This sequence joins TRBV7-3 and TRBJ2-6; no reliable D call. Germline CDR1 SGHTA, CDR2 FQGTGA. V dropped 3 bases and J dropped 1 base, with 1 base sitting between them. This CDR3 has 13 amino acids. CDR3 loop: CASSFSGANVLTF. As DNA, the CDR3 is TGTGCCAGCAGCTTTTCTGGGGCCAACGTCCTGACTTTC.

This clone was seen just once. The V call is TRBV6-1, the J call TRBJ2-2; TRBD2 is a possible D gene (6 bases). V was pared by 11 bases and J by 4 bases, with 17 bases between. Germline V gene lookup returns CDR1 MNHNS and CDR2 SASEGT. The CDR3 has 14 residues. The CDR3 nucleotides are TGTGCCGTACTTACCGGGACTGCCACCGGGGAGCTGTTTTTT. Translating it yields CAVLTGTATGELFF.

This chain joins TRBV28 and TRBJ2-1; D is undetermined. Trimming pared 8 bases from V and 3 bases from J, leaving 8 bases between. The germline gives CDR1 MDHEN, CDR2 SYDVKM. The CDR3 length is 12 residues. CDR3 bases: TGTGCCAGCTCCCGAATCTACAATGAGCAGTTCTTC. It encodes CASSRIYNEQFF.

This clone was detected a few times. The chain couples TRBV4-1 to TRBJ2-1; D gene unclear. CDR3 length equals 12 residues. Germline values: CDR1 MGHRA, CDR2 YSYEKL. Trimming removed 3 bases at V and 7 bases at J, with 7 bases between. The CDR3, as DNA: TGCGCCAGCAGCCATGCCTCAAATGAGCAGTTCTTC. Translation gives CASSHASNEQFF.